The present T cell receptor (beta chain) was sequenced within a study of T cells expressing NK-cell markers. For the study at large: It was sorted CD3+CD56-NKG2C+, CD3+CD56+NKG2C- and CD3+CD56+NKG2C+ T cells that provided the TCR beta repertoires.

Findings of the study overall: HCMV specificity of the expanded NKG2C+ T cell clones was not established. Among a few donors, these clonotypes also ranked first in the CD3+CD56-NKG2C+ fraction.

The CDR3 covers 15 residues. Germline CDR1 and CDR2: GTSNPN and SVGIG (reference sequence). With regard to this clonotype: The antigen remains undetermined.

Libraries used 5'RACE template switching adding universal primer site and UMIs. TCRdb reprocessed the 5' RACE reads, keeping one entry per CDR3 protein, no DNA. The sample holds 450,000 to 600,000 distinct CDR3 sequences. The chain couples TRBV30 to TRBJ2-5; the TCRdb D gene call, TRBD1, has no DNA to confirm it. The sequenced material came from blood T cells: a sorted CD56 or NKG2C T cell subset, CD4+ or CD8+ T cells, or bulk PBMC T cells (not recorded which). This TCR derives from a man younger than 30 in good health. This CDR3 reads CAWSVGTGSGETQYF.